This paragraph reports one TCR beta chain. What it binds is unknown. A much larger clone lies a single base off, so this may be a read error. The presence of a unique molecular identifier marked each TCR cDNA molecule. Using its own MiXCR run on the 5' RACE reads, TCRdb lists one record per CDR3 protein. The sample carries about 50,000 distinct CDR3 sequences, approximately 7.6% recorded once. This sample's time point: sample taken at primary tumor resection. The study sequenced unsorted whole RNA from tumor, nontumor lung or frozen PBMC. There were 72 donors, all of them untreated patients with early-stage non-small cell lung cancer. These data come from a study of spatial heterogeneity in lung cancer. In the study overall: The study consistently detected more beta-chain than alpha-chain sequences. Whole-study results and caveats: At tumor resection, ubiquitous expanded TCRs were detected in blood more often than later.

The CDR3 is made up of 15 amino acids. The germline gives CDR1 SGHAT, CDR2 FQNNGV. V lost 2 bases to trimming and J lost 3 bases, with 10 bases between them. The rearrangement links TRBV11-2 to TRBJ2-2; D remains ambiguous. Sample: PBMCs, taken at surgery. The sequence was obtained from a female donor with early-stage non-small cell lung cancer. CDR3 amino acids: CASSLLSTDTGELFF. In DNA form, the CDR3 reads TGTGCCAGCAGCTTATTATCCACGGACACCGGGGAGCTGTTTTTT.